This paragraph reports one T cell receptor (beta chain). The data derive from a study of CD8+CD57+ T cells in acquired aplastic anemia. Genomic DNA, serving as template, underwent TCR beta VDJ and CDR3 profiling. TCRdb re-derived calls from the reads in MiXCR, one entry per CDR3 protein. This table has approximately 98,000 distinct CDR3 sequences, less than 75% appearing once. Patients chosen for sequencing had shown CD8+CD57+ cell expansion by flow cytometry. The length of the CDR3 is 15 residues. Trimming stripped 5 bases from V and 0 bases from J, with 14 bases between. Germline V CDR1 and CDR2: DFQATT, SNEGSKA (reference sequence).

The chain links TRBV20-1 to TRBJ2-4; D ambiguous. The clonotype originates from a human donor with aplastic anemia. The sequenced sample was sorted CD4+, CD8+, or CD8+CD57+ T cells (not recorded which) from PBMCs. The CDR3 reads CSASDPTVAKNIQYF. CDR3 sequence (DNA): TGCAGTGCTTCGGACCCCACGGTAGCCAAAAACATTCAGTACTTC.